A single T cell receptor (beta chain) is shown here with its context. The library targeted TCRbeta and was prepared with unique molecular identifiers. Each CDR3 protein gets one entry after TCRdb re-called the PCR reads with MiXCR. The data hold some 400,000 distinct CDR3 sequences, with roughly 21% observed a single time. The source of the sample is a study of T-cell reconstitution after alpha-beta-depleted transplantation in children. Trimming took 6 bases from V and 2 from J; bases not matched to a gene: 9. This CDR3 is 15 amino acids long. Looked up from germline, CDR1 is MNHEY and CDR2 is SMNVEV (reference sequence).

The sequence came from a human donor who donated a stem cell graft to a child with acute myeloid leukemia. The rearrangement uses TRBV27 and TRBJ2-7; TRBD1 aligns across 8 bases. The source was PBMCs from the stem cell graft donor, collected from the stem cell graft. The DNA of the CDR3 is TGTGCCAGCAGCCGGGACAGGCCCTCCCCCTACGAGCAGTACTTC. This codes for CASSRDRPSPYEQYF.